A selection of T cell receptor beta chains follows, all from one sample in a study of T cells in Graves' hyperthyroidism and ophthalmopathy. TCRdb re-analysed the multiplex PCR reads in MiXCR, keeping a single row per CDR3 protein. Of under 750,000 distinct CDR3 sequences in the sample, 18% were seen once. The sample taken for sequencing was blood. These TCRs come from a woman aged 45-65 years with Graves' hyperthyroidism that later progressed to Graves' ophthalmopathy. The CDR3 runs from the conserved cysteine through the conserved F or W. D genes are given only for firm matches. The size entry is marked missing in some rows and otherwise reads once, few, many or a size class.

size: many; V: TRBV30; D: -; J: TRBJ2-6; DNA: TGTGCCTGGAGTGTACGCCTCTCTGGGGCCAACGTCCTGACTTTC; CDR3: CAWSVRLSGANVLTF
size: -; V: TRBV7-8; D: TRBD1; J: TRBJ1-2; DNA: TGTGCCAGCAGCTTATCCCAAGGGGGCATAGAAGGCTACACCTTC; CDR3: CASSLSQGGIEGYTF
size: -; V: TRBV19; D: -; J: TRBJ1-5; DNA: TGTGCCAGTAGTACAGGGCTTCGGAATCAGCCCCAGCATTTT; CDR3: CASSTGLRNQPQHF
size: -; V: TRBV7-9; D: -; J: TRBJ1-5; DNA: TGTGCCAGCAGCTTAGAGCGGGGGGGGACCCAGCATTTT; CDR3: CASSLERGGTQHF
size: many; V: TRBV10-3; D: TRBD1; J: TRBJ2-1; DNA: TGTGCCATCAGAACCGGGACAGGGTCCGTTGAGCAGTTCTTC; CDR3: CAIRTGTGSVEQFF
size: many; V: TRBV11-2; D: -; J: TRBJ1-2; DNA: TGTGCCAGCAGCTTACCACGGGAACGGTATCACACCTTC; CDR3: CASSLPRERYHTF
size: -; V: TRBV27; D: TRBD1; J: TRBJ2-7; DNA: TGTGCCAGCAGTTGGGACAGGGGGCAGGGAGTCTACGAGCAGTACTTC; CDR3: CASSWDRGQGVYEQYF
size: many; V: TRBV18; D: -; J: TRBJ1-1; DNA: TGTGCCAGCTCACCTCCGGAAGGGATTGCTGAAGCTTTCTTT; CDR3: CASSPPEGIAEAFF
size: few; V: TRBV4-2; D: -; J: TRBJ1-2; DNA: TGTGCCAGCAGCCATCCGCAAGCTAACTATGGCTACACCTTC; CDR3: CASSHPQANYGYTF
size: few; V: TRBV10-3; D: -; J: TRBJ1-1; DNA: TGTGCCATCAGTGAGTCGAGGGCAGATCCCTCCACTGAAGCTTTCTTT; CDR3: CAISESRADPSTEAFF
size: many; V: TRBV7-8; D: -; J: TRBJ2-1; DNA: TGTGCCAGCAGCGGGGCAGCTACTACCACCTACAATGAGCAGTTCTTC; CDR3: CASSGAATTTYNEQFF
size: few; V: TRBV7-8; D: TRBD2; J: TRBJ2-5; DNA: TGTGCCAGCAGCTTTTCCAGCGGGGGGGCGGCCCAGTACTTC; CDR3: CASSFSSGGAAQYF
size: many; V: TRBV30; D: -; J: TRBJ1-1; DNA: TGTAGTATCGGGAGAAGGACTGAAGCTTTCTTT; CDR3: CSIGRRTEAFF
size: many; V: TRBV11-2; D: TRBD1; J: TRBJ1-1; DNA: TGTGCCAGCAGCGCGGGGACAGCTCGAGCTTTCTTT; CDR3: CASSAGTARAFF
size: -; V: TRBV5-1; D: TRBD1; J: TRBJ2-1; DNA: TGCGCCAGCAGCTTAGCGGGACAGGGAACTTATGAGCAGTTCTTC; CDR3: CASSLAGQGTYEQFF
size: -; V: TRBV19; D: -; J: TRBJ1-5; DNA: TGTGCCAGTAGTATCCCGCAGGGATGGAGCAATCAGCCCCAGCATTTT; CDR3: CASSIPQGWSNQPQHF
size: -; V: TRBV20-1; D: TRBD1; J: TRBJ1-3; DNA: TGCAGTGTGGACAGGGGCGGGTCTGGAAACACCATATATTTT; CDR3: CSVDRGGSGNTIYF
size: -; V: TRBV11-2; D: TRBD1; J: TRBJ2-7; DNA: TGTGCCAGCAGCTTAGGGGCGGGACAGGGGTACTACGAGCAGTACTTC; CDR3: CASSLGAGQGYYEQYF
size: many; V: TRBV20-1; D: TRBD1; J: TRBJ1-5; DNA: TGCAGTGCTCCCGTCTTGGGACAGAGAAATCAGCCCCAGCATTTT; CDR3: CSAPVLGQRNQPQHF
size: -; V: TRBV29-1; D: -; J: TRBJ1-1; DNA: TGCAGCGTTGATAGGGTAATGAACACTGAAGCTTTCTTT; CDR3: CSVDRVMNTEAFF
size: few; V: TRBV7-9; D: TRBD1; J: TRBJ2-7; DNA: TGTGCCAGCAGCTCTCCTCAGACAGGGCCAGGGGGCGAGCAGTACTTC; CDR3: CASSSPQTGPGGEQYF
size: -; V: TRBV5-6; D: -; J: TRBJ2-1; DNA: TGTGCCAGCAGCCGGACCGGAGTGCTATACAATGAGCAGTTCTTC; CDR3: CASSRTGVLYNEQFF
size: few; V: TRBV9; D: TRBD2; J: TRBJ2-5; DNA: TGTGCCAGCAGCCCCTTCCTCAGGGTACTAGCGGGCAGGGAGACCCAGTACTTC; CDR3: CASSPFLRVLAGRETQYF
size: -; V: TRBV6-1; D: -; J: TRBJ1-4; DNA: TGTGCCAGCGGGTCAGGTCGGCTGAGCGAAAAACTGTTTTTT; CDR3: CASGSGRLSEKLFF
size: -; V: TRBV10-3; D: TRBD1; J: TRBJ1-3; DNA: TGTGCCATCAGTGGGACGACAGGGGCGAAGGGAAACACCATATATTTT; CDR3: CAISGTTGAKGNTIYF
size: few; V: TRBV20-1; D: TRBD1; J: TRBJ1-1; DNA: TGCAGTGCTAGAACGGACAGGGACAATGTCTTGAGAGCTTTCTTT; CDR3: CSARTDRDNVLRAFF
size: many; V: TRBV2; D: -; J: TRBJ2-3; DNA: TGTGCCAGCAGTTTTCCCCGGGACCATAGCACAGATACGCAGTATTTT; CDR3: CASSFPRDHSTDTQYF
size: few; V: TRBV7-6; D: -; J: TRBJ1-4; DNA: TGTGCCAGCAGCTTAACCAAACAGACAGCTAATGAAAAACTGTTTTTT; CDR3: CASSLTKQTANEKLFF
size: many; V: TRBV5-1; D: TRBD1; J: TRBJ2-5; DNA: TGCGCCAGCTCCCCGGGACAGCAAGAGACCCAGTACTTC; CDR3: CASSPGQQETQYF
size: -; V: TRBV7-9; D: -; J: TRBJ2-1; DNA: TGTGCCAGCAGCTCAGAGGAAGCGACACCCGGAGGCAATGAGCAGTTCTTC; CDR3: CASSSEEATPGGNEQFF
size: many; V: TRBV12-3/TRBV12-4; D: -; J: TRBJ2-5; DNA: TGTGCCAGCAGTTTGGACATCGCAGAGACCCAGTACTTC; CDR3: CASSLDIAETQYF
size: many; V: TRBV2; D: TRBD1; J: TRBJ2-2; DNA: TGTGCCAGCAGTGGGGACAGACTAATGAACACCGGGGAGCTGTTTTTT; CDR3: CASSGDRLMNTGELFF
size: -; V: TRBV5-1; D: TRBD1; J: TRBJ1-1; DNA: TGCGCCAGCAGCCCGGGACAGGGTAGCGCTGAAGCTTTCTTT; CDR3: CASSPGQGSAEAFF
size: -; V: TRBV18; D: TRBD1; J: TRBJ2-1; DNA: TGTGCCAGCTCACCTGGCGGACAGGGGACTAATGAGCAGTTCTTC; CDR3: CASSPGGQGTNEQFF
size: -; V: TRBV19; D: -; J: TRBJ1-2; DNA: TGTGCCAGTACCTTCGGAGTCAGATTCCCCTATGGCTACACCTTC; CDR3: CASTFGVRFPYGYTF
size: many; V: TRBV20-1; D: TRBD2; J: TRBJ2-3; DNA: TGCAGTGCTAGAGATCCGGGAGGGGGGGGCACAGATACGCAGTATTTT; CDR3: CSARDPGGGGTDTQYF
size: many; V: TRBV20-1; D: TRBD2; J: TRBJ2-1; DNA: TGCAGTGCTAGAGATTATAGGGCGGGGGTCCATGAGCAGTTCTTC; CDR3: CSARDYRAGVHEQFF
size: few; V: TRBV15; D: -; J: TRBJ1-4; DNA: TGTGCCACCAGCAGGGGGAGGACTAATGAAAAACTGTTTTTT; CDR3: CATSRGRTNEKLFF
size: many; V: TRBV27; D: -; J: TRBJ1-5; DNA: TGTGCCAGCAGTATGAAACAGGGTTCGCATCAGCCCCAGCATTTT; CDR3: CASSMKQGSHQPQHF
size: few; V: TRBV7-2; D: TRBD1; J: TRBJ1-2; DNA: TGTGCCAGCAGCTTTATGACAGGGTACGGCTACACCTTC; CDR3: CASSFMTGYGYTF
size: few; V: TRBV5-5; D: -; J: TRBJ1-5; DNA: TGTGCCAGCAGCCACATCGCGGGGGAGAGTCAGCCCCAGCATTTT; CDR3: CASSHIAGESQPQHF
size: -; V: TRBV6-1; D: -; J: TRBJ1-4; DNA: TGTGCCAGCAGGCCGCGGGACACGTATGAAAAACTGTTTTTT; CDR3: CASRPRDTYEKLFF
size: -; V: TRBV6-5; D: TRBD2; J: TRBJ2-7; DNA: TGTGCCAGCAGTTACTTCGGCGGGGGGGCTTACGAGCAGTACTTC; CDR3: CASSYFGGGAYEQYF
size: -; V: TRBV20-1; D: -; J: TRBJ2-5; DNA: TGCAGTGCTGCCCGCGGGGCAGGCCGGGCAGAGACCCAGTACTTC; CDR3: CSAARGAGRAETQYF
size: -; V: TRBV12-3/TRBV12-4; D: -; J: TRBJ1-5; DNA: TGTGCCAGCACCCTTGCTTTCAATCAGCCCCAGCATTTT; CDR3: CASTLAFNQPQHF
size: many; V: TRBV20-1; D: TRBD1; J: TRBJ2-5; DNA: TGCAGTGCTAGAGACCGGACAGGGAGTAGAGAGACCCAGTACTTC; CDR3: CSARDRTGSRETQYF
size: many; V: TRBV10-3; D: TRBD1; J: TRBJ2-3; DNA: TGTGCCATCACCAGGGACAGCCGCACAGATACGCAGTATTTT; CDR3: CAITRDSRTDTQYF
size: many; V: TRBV2; D: -; J: TRBJ1-2; DNA: TGTGCCGTCCGGGACCTAGGATTTCGGGACTATGGCTACACCTTC; CDR3: CAVRDLGFRDYGYTF
size: -; V: TRBV7-9; D: -; J: TRBJ1-1; DNA: TGTGCCAGCAGCCCACAGGGTAGTGGAGGTGAAGCTTTCTTT; CDR3: CASSPQGSGGEAFF
size: -; V: TRBV4-1; D: TRBD1; J: TRBJ2-5; DNA: TGCGCCAGCAGCCAAGTGCAGGGGGTTGCGGAGACCCAGTACTTC; CDR3: CASSQVQGVAETQYF
size: many; V: TRBV10-3; D: TRBD2; J: TRBJ2-3; DNA: TGTGCCATCAGTGAGTCTGGTTCAACTAGCGGGTACACAGATACGCAGTATTTT; CDR3: CAISESGSTSGYTDTQYF
size: few; V: TRBV7-8; D: TRBD2; J: TRBJ2-4; DNA: TGTGCCAGCAGCCCTCTAGCGGGGGGGCTTTTAGCCAAAAACATTCAGTACTTC; CDR3: CASSPLAGGLLAKNIQYF
size: many; V: TRBV3-1; D: -; J: TRBJ1-2; DNA: TGTGCCAGCAGCCAAGCTACAAAGGAGGGCTACACCTTC; CDR3: CASSQATKEGYTF
size: -; V: TRBV18; D: -; J: TRBJ2-7; DNA: TGTGCCAGCTCACTCCGGGACGGGGTCTCCGAGCAGTACTTC; CDR3: CASSLRDGVSEQYF
size: -; V: TRBV27; D: -; J: TRBJ2-7; DNA: TGTGCCAGCAGTTTATCCGCGCGGGGGCCCTCCTACGAGCAGTACTTC; CDR3: CASSLSARGPSYEQYF
size: -; V: TRBV20-1; D: TRBD1; J: TRBJ1-1; DNA: TGCAGTGCTCAGGGGGCGAATGAAGCTTTCTTT; CDR3: CSAQGANEAFF
size: many; V: TRBV11-1; D: TRBD2; J: TRBJ2-1; DNA: TGTGCCAGCAGCTATCCGGGGGGGCGGAGGTATGAGCAGTTCTTC; CDR3: CASSYPGGRRYEQFF
size: -; V: TRBV5-1; D: TRBD1; J: TRBJ1-1; DNA: TGCGCCAGCAGCTTGGGTCTAGGGACAGGAGGGACTGAAGCTTTCTTT; CDR3: CASSLGLGTGGTEAFF
size: -; V: TRBV5-1; D: -; J: TRBJ1-2; DNA: TGCGCCAGCAGCTGGGGAGACGCTAACTATGGCTACACCTTC; CDR3: CASSWGDANYGYTF
size: many; V: TRBV3-1; D: -; J: TRBJ2-3; DNA: TGTGCCAGCAGCCAGTTTCTAGCAACAGATACGCAGTATTTT; CDR3: CASSQFLATDTQYF